The TCR beta chain described here comes from a study of blood T cell repertoires in COVID-19. V shed 6 bases and J shed 0 bases, with 11 bases lying between them. Germline V lookup: CDR1 LNHDA, CDR2 SQIVND (reference sequence). This CDR3 comprises 14 residues. Original methodology: Amplifying reference gene primers gave estimates of nucleated cell counts. The assay was immunoSEQ multiplex PCR, and TCRdb's table has in-frame clones only and misses some. The V and J calls and clone size were taken over from that table, and D and trimming were inferred from the DNA. Of about 69,000 clones in the sample, 65% to 85% were seen once.

What was sequenced was peripheral blood. The receptor was derived from a man in his sixties with acute or convalescent COVID-19. The rearrangement links TRBV19 to TRBJ1-1, with D unresolved. CDR3 protein: CASSKDGMNTEAFF. The CDR3 DNA follows: TGTGCCAGTAGCAAGGACGGGATGAACACTGAAGCTTTCTTT.